These 6 T cell receptor beta chains share one sample of origin, sequenced in a study of blood T cell repertoires in COVID-19. Using immunoSEQ multiplex PCR, the repertoire was profiled, and TCRdb retains in-frame clones only, with some absent. There are more than 75,000 clones in the sample; approximately 90% occur only once, and around 8% lies in the top ten. The material sequenced was peripheral blood. The receptors were sampled from a man aged 25-45 years with acute or convalescent COVID-19.

The chain carries TRBV4-1 and TRBJ2-7; 12 bases are a match to TRBD1. The germline gives CDR1 MGHRA, CDR2 YSYEKL. Germline trimming cut 5 bases from V and 4 bases from J; bases unmatched to any gene: 6. CDR3 size: 15 residues. CDR3 loop: CASSYRDRGQYEQYF. Here the CDR3 DNA reads TGCGCCAGCAGCTACCGGGACAGGGGGCAGTACGAGCAGTACTTC.

The chain carries TRBV10-1 and TRBJ1-2; tentatively, D is TRBD1 (6 bases). V was pared by 4 bases and J by 2 bases, with 8 bases between. From germline, CDR1 is WNHNN and CDR2 SYGVQD (reference sequence). CDR3 length equals 13 residues. The CDR3: CASSADRNYGYTF. The DNA of the CDR3 is TGCGCCAGCAGTGCCGACAGGAACTATGGCTACACCTTC.

The CDR3 DNA is TGTGCCAGCAGTCTGACTGCGCTAGATACGCAGTATTTT. Translated, it gives CASSLTALDTQYF. The rearrangement links TRBV12-3 or TRBV12-4 to TRBJ2-3, with D unclear. V lost 5 bases to trimming and J lost 5 bases, with 11 bases between them. CDR3 length: 13 residues.

This clone is judged medium-sized (0.01 to 0.1%). Other DNA sequences in the sample encode the same CDR3. The chain couples TRBV12-3 or TRBV12-4 to TRBJ2-2, with D possibly being TRBD2 (6 bases). Trimming took off 8 bases at V and 4 bases at J, with 8 bases between the two ends. The length of the CDR3 is 12 residues. In nucleotides, the CDR3 is TGTGCCAGCTCGACTAGCACCGGGGAGCTGTTTTTT. Protein: CASSTSTGELFF.

This clone was observed once. The J gene is TRBJ2-3, the V gene TRBV13, with 8 bases matching TRBD1. Germline values: CDR1 PRHDT, CDR2 FYEKMQ (reference sequence). V shed 5 bases, J shed 3 bases, and the junction held 7 bases outside the gene matches. CDR3 length equals 15 residues. Written as DNA, the CDR3 is TGTGCCAGCAGCGCCGACAGGGGTAGAACAGATACGCAGTATTTT. Translation: CASSADRGRTDTQYF.

The V call is TRBV2, the J call TRBJ1-2, with D possibly being TRBD1 (5 bases). The germline CDR1 and CDR2 sequences are SNHLY and FYNNEI. This CDR3 has 13 residues. Between the trimmed V and J ends, which lost 5 bases and 6 bases, there was a span of 13 bases. CDR3 DNA sequence: TGTGCCAGCAGTAACAGGACACCCAATGGCTACACCTTC. Its translation is CASSNRTPNGYTF.